The clone carrying this T cell receptor beta chain was counted a few times. Its antigen is unknown. This sample is part of a study of T cell clones after liver transplantation. Study background: TCRbeta sequencing after a pre-transplant mixed lymphocyte reaction identified graft-donor-reactive clones, later tracked in post-transplant blood. Blood was drawn pre-transplant, before withdrawal, and after full or failed withdrawal. Broader study findings: Post-transplant time points were not standardized, so conclusions are preliminary.

Generated by immunoSEQ multiplex PCR, the TCRdb table keeps only in-frame clones and is missing some. The table lists about 11,000 clones, around 70% of them singletons. V was trimmed by 5 bases and J by 5 bases, leaving 21 bases between them. The CDR3 sequence is 16 residues long. Per the germline V gene, CDR1 is SEHNR and CDR2 is FQNEAQ (reference sequence). This clonotype was obtained from a human patient who received a liver transplant. The graft donor may be the source of some T cells. The sample consisted of CD4+ T cells from blood, taken around 33 months after liver transplant. The chain links TRBV7-9 to TRBJ2-5, with D possibly being TRBD1 or TRBD2 (5 bases each). CDR3 in DNA: TGTGCCAGCAGCCCCGCCGGAGGACACTTGAGGGAGACCCAGTACTTC. Its translation: CASSPAGGHLRETQYF.